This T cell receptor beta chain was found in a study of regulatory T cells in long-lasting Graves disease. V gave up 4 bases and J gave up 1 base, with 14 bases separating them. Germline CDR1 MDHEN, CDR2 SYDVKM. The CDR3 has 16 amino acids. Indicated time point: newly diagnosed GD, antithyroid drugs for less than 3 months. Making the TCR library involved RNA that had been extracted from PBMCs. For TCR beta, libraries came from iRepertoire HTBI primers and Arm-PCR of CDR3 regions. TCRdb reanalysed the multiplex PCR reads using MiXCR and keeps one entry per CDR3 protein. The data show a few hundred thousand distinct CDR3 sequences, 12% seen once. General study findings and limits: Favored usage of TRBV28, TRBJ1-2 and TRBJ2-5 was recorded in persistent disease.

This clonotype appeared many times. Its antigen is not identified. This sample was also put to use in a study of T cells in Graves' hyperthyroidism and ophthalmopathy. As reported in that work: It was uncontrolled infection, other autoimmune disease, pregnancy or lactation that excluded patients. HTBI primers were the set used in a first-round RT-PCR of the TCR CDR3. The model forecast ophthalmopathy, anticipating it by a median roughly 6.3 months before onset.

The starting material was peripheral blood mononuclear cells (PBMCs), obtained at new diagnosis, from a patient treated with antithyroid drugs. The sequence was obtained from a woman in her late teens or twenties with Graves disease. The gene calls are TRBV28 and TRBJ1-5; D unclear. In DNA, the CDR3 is TGTGCCAGCAGTTCCGCCTCGGGGATAAGCAATCAGCCCCAGCATTTT. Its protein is CASSSASGISNQPQHF.